A single sample gave rise to the 28 T cell receptor beta chains below, sequenced in a study of blood T cell repertoires in COVID-19. Assay: immunoSEQ multiplex PCR; the TCRdb copy retains only in-frame clones and omits some. The data contain approximately 350,000 clones, 89% of them seen just once; the ten biggest clones take up around 2.8%. The material sequenced was peripheral blood. These receptors all come from a woman in her 30s with COVID-19, enrolled during active disease.

The V gene is TRBV7-8, the J gene TRBJ2-1; 8 bases align to TRBD1. V gave up 4 bases and J gave up 8 bases; unmatched junction bases: 7. This CDR3 has 14 amino acids. Germline V gene lookup returns CDR1 SGHVS and CDR2 FQNEAQ. CDR3 protein: CASSSSTGVDEQFF. DNA of the CDR3: TGTGCCAGCAGCTCCTCGACAGGGGTCGATGAGCAGTTCTTC.

The rearrangement links TRBV7-9 to TRBJ2-3; the D is unclear. Trimming took 0 bases from V and 0 from J, leaving 19 bases between them. This CDR3 is 19 amino acids long. CDR1 and CDR2 (germline): SEHNR, FQNEAQ (reference sequence). The CDR3 is CASSLARGSHLASTDTQYF. CDR3 nucleotides: TGTGCCAGCAGCTTAGCGCGAGGCAGCCACCTCGCTAGCACAGATACGCAGTATTTT.

V usage is TRBV27 and J usage is TRBJ1-1; 7 nucleotides line up with TRBD1. The CDR3 runs to 13 residues. CDR1 is MNHEY, CDR2 SMNVEV, per germline (reference sequence). Trimming took 2 bases from V and 7 from J; bases not matched to a gene: 4. The CDR3 bases are TGTGCCAGCAGTTTACAGGGGGAGTTTGAAGCTTTCTTT. Its translation: CASSLQGEFEAFF.

The genes are TRBV10-3 and TRBJ2-1; maybe TRBD2 (6 bases). V lost 6 bases and J 5 bases, leaving 11 bases between the germline ends. Per germline, CDR1 ENHRY and CDR2 SYGVKD. The CDR3 sequence is 13 residues long. This CDR3 reads CAISPGEHNEQFF. CDR3 nucleotides: TGTGCCATCAGCCCGGGAGAACACAATGAGCAGTTCTTC.

V and J are TRBV27 and TRBJ2-5; 7 bases line up with TRBD1. V shed 5 bases and J 4 bases; nucleotides not matched to a gene: 7. Per germline, CDR1 MNHEY and CDR2 SMNVEV (reference sequence). The CDR3 sequence is 14 residues long. The CDR3 DNA reads TGTGCCAGCAGTAGACAGGGTAGTATAGAGACCCAGTACTTC. Protein: CASSRQGSIETQYF.

V and J are TRBV6-1 and TRBJ2-7; D not resolved. Germline V gene data show CDR1 as MNHNS and CDR2 as SASEGT. This CDR3 spans 14 amino acids. V dropped 3 bases and J dropped 2 bases, with 11 bases sitting between them. In nucleotides, the CDR3 is TGTGCCAGCAGTGATGGTGGGCAGCCCTACGAGCAGTACGTC. Translation: CASSDGGQPYEQYV.

The J gene is TRBJ2-5, the V gene TRBV3-1 (or the pseudogene TRBV3-2), with 7 bases lining up with TRBD1. V lost 5 bases to trimming and J lost 7 bases; unmatched junction nucleotides: 7. The germline gives CDR1 LGHDT, CDR2 YNNKEL (reference sequence). This CDR3 comprises 13 residues. CDR3 residues: CASSVGGAGTQYF. The CDR3 DNA sequence: TGTGCCAGCAGCGTAGGGGGCGCGGGGACCCAGTACTTC.

This clone appeared once. The chain couples TRBV20-1 to TRBJ1-2, with 7 bases fitting TRBD1. The CDR3 has 11 residues. Germline V gives CDR1 DFQATT, CDR2 SNEGSKA (reference sequence). V lost 6 bases and J lost 5; bases outside the gene matches: 3. This CDR3 reads CSAQTGYGYTF. The CDR3, as DNA: TGCAGTGCCCAGACAGGGTATGGCTACACCTTC.

The chain combines TRBV5-6 with TRBJ2-1, with D perhaps TRBD1 (6 bases). V lost 3 bases to trimming and J lost 4 bases, with 17 bases between them. The CDR3 length is 16 residues. The germline V gene encodes CDR1 SGHDT and CDR2 YYEEEE. The CDR3 spells CASSSYRDNFYNEQFF. The CDR3 DNA sequence: TGTGCCAGCAGCTCGTACCGGGACAATTTTTACAATGAGCAGTTCTTC.

This clone was picked up one time. The J gene is TRBJ2-5, the V gene TRBV7-2, with 9 bases identical to TRBD1. CDR1 is SGHTA and CDR2 is FQGNSA in the germline V gene. The J segment lost 4 bases and the V segment lost 2 bases, leaving 2 bases of the junction unmatched. This CDR3 contains 14 residues. DNA of the CDR3: TGTGCCAGCAGCTTAACAGGGGGCGGAGAGACCCAGTACTTC. The encoded protein is CASSLTGGGETQYF.

V usage is TRBV5-4 and J usage is TRBJ1-4, with 9 bases fitting TRBD1. Per the germline V gene, CDR1 is SGHNT and CDR2 is YYREEE (reference sequence). J was trimmed by 0 bases and V by 0 bases; bases with no gene match: 9. The CDR3 length is 19 residues. The CDR3 DNA reads as TGTGCCAGCAGCTTGGCCCGGGACAGGGTGGGGCCAACTAATGAAAAACTGTTTTTT. Amino acids: CASSLARDRVGPTNEKLFF.

The V gene is TRBV28, the J gene TRBJ2-7; D is ambiguous. The CDR3 loop spans 14 amino acids. Germline-derived CDR1 and CDR2 are MDHEN and SYDVKM. The V end lost 2 bases, the J end lost 5 bases, and 13 bases lay between the germline ends. The CDR3 reads CASSLQAFVDEQYF. CDR3 nucleotide sequence: TGTGCCAGCAGTTTACAGGCATTCGTGGACGAGCAGTACTTC.

The chain couples TRBV9 to TRBJ2-2; tentative D call: TRBD1 (5 bases). Trimming cost V 4 bases and J 5 bases, with 12 bases left between them. Germline CDR1 reads SGDLS; CDR2 reads YYNGEE. This CDR3 spans 14 amino acids. CDR3 amino acids: CASSQGLWTGELFF. CDR3 sequence (DNA): TGTGCCAGCAGCCAGGGTTTGTGGACCGGGGAGCTGTTTTTT.

The rearrangement links TRBV24-1 to TRBJ1-4; 11 bases fit TRBD1. Germline-derived CDR1 and CDR2 are KGHDR and SFDVKD. The V and J ends lost 7 bases and 8 bases, in that order; junction bases with no gene match: 11. This CDR3 spans 16 amino acids. The CDR3 region is CATSEHRGTGGEKLFF. The CDR3 DNA reads as TGTGCCACCAGCGAACACCGAGGGACAGGGGGGGAAAAACTGTTTTTT.

The chain couples TRBV28 to TRBJ1-1; no clear D gene. CDR1 is MDHEN and CDR2 is SYDVKM in the germline V gene. V was trimmed by 3 bases and J by 4 bases, leaving 21 bases between them. The CDR3 extends over 17 amino acids. The CDR3 region is CASSFGGVVLPVTEAFF. In DNA form, the CDR3 reads TGTGCCAGCAGTTTTGGAGGTGTGGTACTCCCGGTCACTGAAGCTTTCTTT. The whole variable domain, filled in from reference TRBV28 and TRBJ1-1, reads DVKVTQSSRYLVKRTGEKVFLECVQDMDHENMFWYRQDPGLGLRLIYFSYDVKMKEKGDIPEGYSVSREKKERFSLILESASTNQTSMYLCASSFGGVVLPVTEAFFGQGTRLTVV.

There are a few counts of this clone. The V call is TRBV4-3, the J call TRBJ2-1, with 11 bases lining up with TRBD2. This CDR3 has 20 amino acids. V lost 1 base to trimming and J lost 7 bases; unmatched junction nucleotides: 18. In germline, CDR1 is LGHNA, CDR2 YSLEER. CDR3 bases: TGCGCCAGCAGCCAAGCATCCTGGGCTAGCGGGGGGCGTGGGTGGAATGAGCAGTTCTTC. Residues: CASSQASWASGGRGWNEQFF.

The chain recombines TRBV5-1 with TRBJ2-1, with TRBD2 identical over 9 bases. V was pared by 1 base and J by 7 bases, with 12 bases of the junction left unmatched. This CDR3 spans 17 amino acids. CDR1 SGHRS and CDR2 YFSETQ come from the germline V gene. In DNA form, the CDR3 reads TGCGCCAGCAGCTTGAATTCGGCTAGCGGGACCCGGAATGAGCAGTTCTTC. Translation: CASSLNSASGTRNEQFF.

The chain uses TRBV29-1 and TRBJ1-2; 10 bases map to TRBD1. Germline assignment: CDR1 SQVTM and CDR2 ANQGSEA. This CDR3 comprises 14 residues. The V and J ends lost 3 bases and 2 bases, in that order; junction bases with no gene match: 3. The CDR3 here is CSVDRTGGNYGYTF. As DNA, the CDR3 is TGCAGCGTTGATAGGACAGGGGGAAACTATGGCTACACCTTC.

This rearrangement joins TRBV27 to TRBJ2-5; 7 bases agree with TRBD1. Germline V gene sequence: CDR1 MNHEY, CDR2 SMNVEV (reference sequence). The CDR3 loop spans 14 amino acids. Unmatched junction bases numbered 4, after V lost 4 bases and J lost 2 bases. The CDR3 here is CASSSIQGQETQYF. CDR3 sequence (DNA): TGTGCCAGCAGTTCGATACAGGGGCAAGAGACCCAGTACTTC.

V usage is TRBV6-4 and J usage is TRBJ2-3; D gene ambiguous. Trimming pared 4 bases from V and 0 bases from J, leaving 11 bases between. CDR1 and CDR2 (germline): MRHNA, SNTAGT. This CDR3 comprises 15 residues. DNA for the CDR3: TGTGCCAGCAGTGCGCATTTAACTAGCACAGATACGCAGTATTTT. Amino acid sequence: CASSAHLTSTDTQYF.

In the case of this clone: The DNA is omitted, as the CDR3 cannot be located on it reliably, and the CDR3 follows TCRdb's listing. The CDR3 spells CASSFGQGHSPLHF. The rearrangement joins TRBV5-6 to TRBJ1-6; no DNA check was done on the table's D call, TRBD1. Germline loops: CDR1 SGHDT, CDR2 YYEEEE. The CDR3 is 14 residues long, counting both termini.

The chain is built from TRBV6-5 and TRBJ2-3; 7 nucleotides line up with TRBD2. The CDR3 sequence is 11 residues long. The junction had 2 bases not matched to a gene; V was cut back by 4 bases and J by 10 bases. Germline CDR1 MNHEY, CDR2 SVGAGI. CDR3 sequence (DNA): TGTGCCAGCAGTTCGGGGAGGGCGCAGTATTTT. It encodes CASSSGRAQYF.

The V call is TRBV10-3, the J call TRBJ2-1; 9 positions match TRBD1. The CDR3 has 21 residues. The V and J ends lost 3 bases and 0 bases, in that order; junction bases with no gene match: 18. CDR1 and CDR2 (germline): ENHRY, SYGVKD. CDR3 DNA sequence: TGTGCCATCAGTGACGTGGTGGGGGACAGGGTAAGGAGAAGCTCCTACAATGAGCAGTTCTTC. It encodes CAISDVVGDRVRRSSYNEQFF.

V is TRBV19 and J is TRBJ1-1, with a weak D call TRBD1 (5 bases). The CDR3 covers 16 residues. V was pared by 5 bases and J by 5 bases, with 21 bases between. Per the germline V gene, CDR1 is LNHDA and CDR2 is SQIVND (reference sequence). The CDR3 loop reads CASSSISRQGKTEAFF. CDR3 bases: TGTGCCAGTAGTTCCATATCCCGGCAGGGCAAAACTGAAGCTTTCTTT.

The chain carries TRBV11-3 and TRBJ2-3, with 12 bases fitting TRBD2. The J segment lost 0 bases and the V segment lost 5 bases, leaving 3 bases of the junction unmatched. There are 16 residues in the CDR3. Germline lookup yields CDR1 SGHNT and CDR2 YENEEA. CDR3: CASSPGLAGSTDTQYF. CDR3 nucleotide sequence: TGTGCCAGCAGCCCCGGACTAGCGGGGAGCACAGATACGCAGTATTTT.

The chain employs TRBV5-4 and TRBJ2-7; D might be TRBD2 (6 bases). The V gene's germline CDR1 is SGHNT and CDR2 YYREEE (reference sequence). The CDR3 spans 14 residues. V lost 6 bases, J lost 1 base, and 14 bases lay in between. CDR3 amino acids: CASTADGTSYEQYF. The DNA of the CDR3 is TGTGCCAGCACCGCGGACGGGACTTCCTACGAGCAGTACTTC.

This chain connects TRBV28 to TRBJ2-5, with TRBD2 identical over 14 bases. Losses at the gene ends were 7 bases for V and 5 bases for J; bases not matched to a gene: 6. CDR3 length: 15 residues. Germline V gene data show CDR1 as MDHEN and CDR2 as SYDVKM. The CDR3 is CASNPGLAGDETQYF. The CDR3, as DNA: TGTGCCAGCAACCCGGGACTAGCGGGGGACGAGACCCAGTACTTC.

The chain is built from TRBV6-2 or TRBV6-3 and TRBJ2-1; the match to TRBD2 covers 11 bases. Germline V gives CDR1 MNHEY, CDR2 SVGEGT. The CDR3 sequence is 15 residues long. V lost 5 bases, J lost 4 bases, and 4 bases stayed unmatched. The CDR3 nucleotides read TGTGCCAGCAGTATAGCGGGAGGGCTATACAATGAGCAGTTCTTC. It encodes CASSIAGGLYNEQFF.